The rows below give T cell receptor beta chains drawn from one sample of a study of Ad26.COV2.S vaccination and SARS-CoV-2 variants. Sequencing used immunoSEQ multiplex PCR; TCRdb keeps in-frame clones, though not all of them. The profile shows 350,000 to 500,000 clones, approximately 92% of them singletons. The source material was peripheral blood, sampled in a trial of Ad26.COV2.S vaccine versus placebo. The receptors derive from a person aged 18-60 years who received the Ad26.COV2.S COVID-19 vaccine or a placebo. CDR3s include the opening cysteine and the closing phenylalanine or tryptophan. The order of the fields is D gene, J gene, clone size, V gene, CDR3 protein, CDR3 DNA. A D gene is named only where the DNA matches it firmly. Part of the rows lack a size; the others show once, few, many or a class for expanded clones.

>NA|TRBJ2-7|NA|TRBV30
CAWRAGWEQYF
TGTGCCTGGAGGGCGGGGTGGGAGCAGTACTTC
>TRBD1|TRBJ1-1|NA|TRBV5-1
CASSSGQGLAEAFF
TGCGCCAGCAGCTCTGGACAGGGACTCGCTGAAGCTTTCTTT
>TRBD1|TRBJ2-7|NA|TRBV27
CASSFRDRVHEQYF
TGTGCCAGCAGTTTCCGGGACAGGGTCCACGAGCAGTACTTC
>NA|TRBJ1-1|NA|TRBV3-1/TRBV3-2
CASSQEGGTEAFF
TGTGCCAGCAGCCAAGAGGGGGGCACTGAAGCTTTCTTT
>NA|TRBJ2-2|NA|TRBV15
CATRGRLGGELFF
TGTGCCACCCGGGGGCGGCTTGGCGGGGAGCTGTTTTTT
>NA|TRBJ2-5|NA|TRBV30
CAWSVDVGQETQYF
TGTGCCTGGAGTGTAGATGTGGGACAAGAGACCCAGTACTTC
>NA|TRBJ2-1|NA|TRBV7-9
CASSQVGRDSYNEQFF
TGTGCCAGCAGCCAGGTAGGGCGCGACTCCTACAATGAGCAGTTCTTC
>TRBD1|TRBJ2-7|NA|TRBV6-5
CASEYETGTYEQYF
TGTGCCTCCGAGTACGAGACAGGGACCTACGAGCAGTACTTC
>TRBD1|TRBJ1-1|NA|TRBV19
CASRAGQGNTEAFF
TGTGCCAGTAGAGCGGGACAGGGGAACACTGAAGCTTTCTTT
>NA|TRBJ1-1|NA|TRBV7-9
CASSDQGNTEAFF
TGTGCCAGCAGCGACCAGGGGAACACTGAAGCTTTCTTT
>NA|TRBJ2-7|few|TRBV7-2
CASSLNSQYEQYF
TGTGCCAGCAGCTTAAACAGTCAATACGAGCAGTACTTC
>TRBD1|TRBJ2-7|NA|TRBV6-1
CASSENRGEQYF
TGTGCCAGCAGTGAAAACAGGGGGGAGCAGTACTTC
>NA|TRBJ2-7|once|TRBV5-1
CASGRSPALSYEQYF
TGCGCCAGCGGCCGGAGCCCTGCACTTTCCTACGAGCAGTACTTC
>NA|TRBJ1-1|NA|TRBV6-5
CASGRDKNTEAFF
TGTGCCAGCGGCCGGGACAAGAACACTGAAGCTTTCTTT
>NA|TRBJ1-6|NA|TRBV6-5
CASSYGISSPLHF
TGTGCCAGCAGTTACGGTATCAGTTCACCCCTCCACTTT
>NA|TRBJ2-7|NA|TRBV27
CVAGSSYEQYF
TGTGTCGCCGGTTCATCCTACGAGCAGTACTTC
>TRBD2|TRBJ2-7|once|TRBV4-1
CASSQDFAGGRYEQYF
TGCGCCAGCAGCCAAGATTTCGCGGGAGGGAGGTACGAGCAGTACTTC
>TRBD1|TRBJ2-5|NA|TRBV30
CAWSVRRTGPPFVQETQYF
TGTGCCTGGAGTGTACGCAGGACAGGGCCCCCCTTCGTCCAAGAGACCCAGTACTTC
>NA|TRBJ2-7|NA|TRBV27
CASSLGLASYQYEQYF
TGTGCCAGCAGTTTAGGTCTAGCGTCCTATCAGTACGAGCAGTACTTC
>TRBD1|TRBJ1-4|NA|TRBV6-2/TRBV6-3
CASSYEGAVGEKLFF
TGTGCCAGCAGTTACGAGGGGGCGGTCGGGGAAAAACTGTTTTTT
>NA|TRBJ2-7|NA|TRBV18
CASSPVGRPGREQYF
TGTGCCAGCTCACCAGTTGGCCGGCCGGGGAGGGAGCAGTACTTC
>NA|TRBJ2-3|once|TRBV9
CASSVAGGALRNTQYF
TGTGCCAGCAGCGTAGCCGGCGGGGCCCTCCGGAATACGCAGTATTTT
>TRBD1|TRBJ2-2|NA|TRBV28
CASSLGQGFGELFF
TGTGCCAGCAGTTTGGGACAGGGTTTCGGGGAGCTGTTTTTT
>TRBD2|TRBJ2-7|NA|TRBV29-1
CSVASAGGSYF
TGCAGCGTTGCTTCCGCGGGAGGGTCGTACTTC
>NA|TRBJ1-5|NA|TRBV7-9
CASSAQGRPQHF
TGTGCCAGCAGCGCCCAGGGGCGGCCCCAGCATTTT
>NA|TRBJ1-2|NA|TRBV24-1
CATSDLRHGYTF
TGTGCCACCAGTGATTTGCGGCATGGCTACACCTTC
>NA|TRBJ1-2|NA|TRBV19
CASSVGYGYTF
TGTGCCAGTAGTGTTGGGTATGGCTACACCTTC
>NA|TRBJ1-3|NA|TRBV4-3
CASSQFSGGSGNTIYF
TGCGCCAGCAGCCAATTCTCCGGGGGCTCTGGAAACACCATATATTTT
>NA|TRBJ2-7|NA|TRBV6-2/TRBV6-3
CASSTTSRKRGSPYEQYF
TGTGCCAGCAGTACTACCTCCCGCAAGCGAGGCTCTCCCTACGAGCAGTACTTC
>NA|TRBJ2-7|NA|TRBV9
CASSVGIGRHEQYF
TGTGCCAGCAGCGTAGGGATAGGGCGCCACGAGCAGTACTTC
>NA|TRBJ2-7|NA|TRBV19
CATKTRGQGEQYF
TGTGCCACCAAAACTCGGGGGCAGGGAGAGCAGTACTTC
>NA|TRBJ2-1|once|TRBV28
CASSHLSGLLYNEQFF
TGTGCCAGCAGTCATCTATCGGGACTCCTGTACAATGAGCAGTTCTTC
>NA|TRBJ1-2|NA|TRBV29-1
CSGGGPDYGYTF
TGCAGCGGAGGTGGTCCGGACTATGGCTACACCTTC
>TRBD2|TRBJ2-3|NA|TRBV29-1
CSASLAGAGDTQYF
TGCAGCGCAAGTCTAGCGGGAGCGGGAGATACGCAGTATTTT